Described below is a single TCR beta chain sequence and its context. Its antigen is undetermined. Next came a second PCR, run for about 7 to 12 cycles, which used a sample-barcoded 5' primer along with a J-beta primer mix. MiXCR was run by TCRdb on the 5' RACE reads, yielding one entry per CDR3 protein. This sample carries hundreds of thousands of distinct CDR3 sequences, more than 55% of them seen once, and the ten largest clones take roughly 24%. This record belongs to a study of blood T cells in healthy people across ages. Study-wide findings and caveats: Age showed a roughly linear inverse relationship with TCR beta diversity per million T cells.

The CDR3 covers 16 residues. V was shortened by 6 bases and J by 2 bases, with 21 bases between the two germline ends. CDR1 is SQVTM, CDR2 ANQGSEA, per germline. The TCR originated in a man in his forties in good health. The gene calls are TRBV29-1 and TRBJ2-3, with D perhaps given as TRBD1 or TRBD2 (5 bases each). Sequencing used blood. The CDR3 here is CSVAITGAGNTDTQYF. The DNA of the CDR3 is TGCAGCGTCGCCATCACCGGGGCTGGGAACACAGATACGCAGTATTTT.